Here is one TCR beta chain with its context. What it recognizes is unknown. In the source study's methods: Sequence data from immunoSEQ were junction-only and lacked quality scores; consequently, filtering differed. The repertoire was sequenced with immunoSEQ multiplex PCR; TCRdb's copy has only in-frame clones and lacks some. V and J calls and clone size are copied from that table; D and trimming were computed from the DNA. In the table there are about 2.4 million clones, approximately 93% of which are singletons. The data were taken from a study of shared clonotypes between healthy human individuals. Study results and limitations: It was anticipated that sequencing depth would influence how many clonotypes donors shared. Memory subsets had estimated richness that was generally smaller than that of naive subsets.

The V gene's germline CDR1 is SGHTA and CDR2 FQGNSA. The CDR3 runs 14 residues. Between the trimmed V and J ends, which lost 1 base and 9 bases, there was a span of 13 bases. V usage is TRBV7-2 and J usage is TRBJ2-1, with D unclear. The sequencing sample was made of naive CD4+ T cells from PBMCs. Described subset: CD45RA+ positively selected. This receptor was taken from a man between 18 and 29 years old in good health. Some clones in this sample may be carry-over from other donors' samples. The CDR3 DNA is TGTGCCAGCAGCTTAGTGGCGTGGGGTGCTGAGCAGTTCTTC. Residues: CASSLVAWGAEQFF.